The clone carrying this TCR beta chain was found a few times. The data were obtained in a study of T cells in Graves' hyperthyroidism and ophthalmopathy. The CDR3 runs to 16 residues. The V gene end was trimmed by 0 bases and the J gene end by 3 bases; junction bases not matched to a gene: 1. Germline CDR1 ENHRY, CDR2 SYGVKD. Researchers amplified the TCR beta CDR3 regions from RNA transcripts. The primer set for the first-round RT-PCR of the TCR CDR3 was HTBI. One entry per CDR3 protein, called by TCRdb with MiXCR from the multiplex PCR reads. The top ten hold about 11% of the sample, which has 350,000 to 450,000 distinct CDR3 sequences, 14% seen once.

The specimen was blood. This rearrangement joins TRBV10-3 to TRBJ2-1, with 11 bases fitting TRBD2. The clonotype comes from a woman in her sixties or seventies with Graves' hyperthyroidism. The CDR3 here is CAISESLAGGYNEQFF. The CDR3 coding sequence is TGTGCCATCAGTGAGTCGCTAGCGGGAGGCTACAATGAGCAGTTCTTC.